A single sample is the source of the 27 T cell receptor beta chains below, sequenced in a study of blood T cell repertoires in COVID-19. The table came from immunoSEQ multiplex PCR; TCRdb's copy has only in-frame clones and leaves some out. The sample yields approximately 290,000 clones, around 87% seen once. Sample: peripheral blood. The source of these receptors is a man aged 18 to 29 with active or convalescent COVID-19.

The gene calls are TRBV5-1 and TRBJ2-1; D possibly corresponds to TRBD1 (5 bases). Germline V gene sequence: CDR1 SGHRS, CDR2 YFSETQ. The CDR3 is 13 residues long. Trimming removed 6 bases at V and 5 bases at J, with 12 bases between. The CDR3, as DNA: TGCGCCAGCAACTGGAAGGGGAACAATGAGCAGTTCTTC. It specifies CASNWKGNNEQFF.

The chain carries TRBV28 and TRBJ2-3; maybe TRBD2 (5 bases). Germline V gene data show CDR1 as MDHEN and CDR2 as SYDVKM. Trimming shortened V by 5 bases and J by 2 bases, and 20 bases separated the two germline ends. The CDR3 has 17 residues. The CDR3 loop reads CASSPYPRAADTDTQYF. Here the CDR3 DNA reads TGTGCCAGCAGTCCCTACCCGCGGGCGGCGGACACAGATACGCAGTATTTT.

The chain joins TRBV29-1 to TRBJ2-2; D is perhaps TRBD1 (6 bases). The CDR3 is 14 residues long. Trimming cost V 5 bases and J 6 bases, with 16 bases left between them. The V gene's germline CDR1 is SQVTM and CDR2 ANQGSEA. The DNA of the CDR3 is TGCAGCGTTATGAAACAACAGGGAGCCGGGGAGCTGTTTTTT. It specifies CSVMKQQGAGELFF.

This clone was seen a handful of times. V usage is TRBV27 and J usage is TRBJ1-1; 10 positions match TRBD1. The CDR3 sequence is 15 residues long. CDR1 and CDR2 (germline): MNHEY, SMNVEV (reference sequence). Trimming cost V 5 bases and J 6 bases; bases outside gene matches: 9. Here the CDR3 reads CASSIQGQGDPEAFF. The CDR3 nucleotides read TGTGCCAGCAGTATCCAAGGACAGGGGGACCCTGAAGCTTTCTTT.

The CDR3 coding sequence is TGTGCCAGCAGTGGGACAGGATCTATGAACACTGAAGCTTTCTTT. Its protein is CASSGTGSMNTEAFF. This chain joins TRBV27 and TRBJ1-1; 8 nucleotides line up with TRBD1. The CDR3 sequence is 15 residues long. CDR1 MNHEY and CDR2 SMNVEV come from the germline V gene (reference sequence). J was trimmed by 0 bases and V by 5 bases; bases with no gene match: 5.

The J gene is TRBJ1-3, the V gene TRBV6-4, with D tentatively TRBD1 (5 bases). CDR1 is MRHNA and CDR2 is SNTAGT in the germline V gene. Trimming took 11 bases from V and 3 from J, leaving 11 bases between them. The CDR3 extends over 12 amino acids. Written as DNA, the CDR3 is TGTGCCCTCACAGGAATTGGAAACACCATATATTTT. It is translated as CALTGIGNTIYF.

The chain is built from TRBV7-6 and TRBJ2-1; 7 positions agree with TRBD2. From germline, CDR1 is SGHVS and CDR2 FNYEAQ. V dropped 1 base and J dropped 5; count of bases not matched to a gene: 20. The CDR3 is made up of 20 amino acids. This CDR3 reads CASSLGPGLAEQIRNNEQFF. The CDR3 DNA reads TGTGCCAGCAGCTTAGGGCCCGGGCTAGCGGAACAGATAAGGAACAATGAGCAGTTCTTC. Together with reference TRBV7-6 and TRBJ2-1, the CDR3 gives the full variable domain: GAGVSQSPRYKVTKRGQDVALRCDPISGHVSLYWYRQALGQGPEFLTYFNYEAQQDKSGLPNDRFSAERPEGSISTLTIQRTEQRDSAMYRCASSLGPGLAEQIRNNEQFFGPGTRLTVL.

V usage is TRBV21-1 and J usage is TRBJ2-1; the table's D gene call, TRBD2, was not cross checked with the DNA. TRBV21-1 corresponds to a pseudogene. The CDR3 runs 16 residues. The chain's CDR3 is CASSKGQRGAYNEQFF. Here the CDR3 DNA reads TGTGCCAGCAGCAAAGGACAGCGGGGAGCCTACAATGAGCAGTTCTTC.

CDR3 protein: CASSLSTGDEQFF. The CDR3 nucleotides are TGTGCCAGCAGCTTAAGCACCGGGGATGAGCAGTTCTTC. This sequence joins TRBV7-3 and TRBJ2-1, with D possibly TRBD2 on 5 matching bases. The length of the CDR3 is 13 residues. The germline gives CDR1 SGHTA, CDR2 FQGTGA. Trimming removed 1 base at V and 8 bases at J, with 9 bases between.

This chain uses TRBV28 with TRBJ2-7, with a tentative D call TRBD1 (5 bases). Germline CDR1 MDHEN, CDR2 SYDVKM. Trimming shortened V by 1 base and J by 0 bases, and 10 bases separated the two germline ends. The length of the CDR3 is 15 residues. The CDR3 coding sequence is TGTGCCAGCAGTTTATCTCACAGGTCCTCCTACGAGCAGTACTTC. The encoded protein is CASSLSHRSSYEQYF.

The CDR3 region is CASSLAGQGYEQYF. The CDR3 nucleotides are TGCGCCAGCAGCTTGGCCGGACAGGGCTACGAGCAGTACTTC. The chain couples TRBV5-1 to TRBJ2-7; 8 bases are shared with TRBD1. The V segment lost 0 bases and the J segment 3 bases; nucleotides outside the gene matches: 2. The germline V gene has CDR1 SGHRS and CDR2 YFSETQ. The CDR3 sequence is 14 residues long. Full variable domain (remainder filled in from reference TRBV5-1 and TRBJ2-7): KAGVTQTPRYLIKTRGQQVTLSCSPISGHRSVSWYQQTPGQGLQFLFEYFSETQRNKGNFPGRFSGRQFSNSRSEMNVSTLELGDSALYLCASSLAGQGYEQYFGPGTRLTVT.

This rearrangement joins TRBV7-6 to TRBJ1-3; D not certain. V dropped 5 bases and J dropped 8 bases, with 16 bases sitting between them. CDR1 SGHVS and CDR2 FNYEAQ come from the germline V gene. The CDR3 spans 14 residues. The CDR3 DNA sequence: TGTGCCAGCAGCCAAGGACGGGAGATCGACACCATATATTTT. It is translated as CASSQGREIDTIYF. The variable domain in full, completed from reference TRBV7-6 and TRBJ1-3, reads GAGVSQSPRYKVTKRGQDVALRCDPISGHVSLYWYRQALGQGPEFLTYFNYEAQQDKSGLPNDRFSAERPEGSISTLTIQRTEQRDSAMYRCASSQGREIDTIYFGEGSWLTVV.

In DNA form, the CDR3 reads TGTGCCAGCAGCTCCGGACAGACGAGCACAGATACGCAGTATTTT. It codes for CASSSGQTSTDTQYF. The J gene is TRBJ2-3, the V gene TRBV9; tentatively, D is TRBD1 (6 bases). This CDR3 has 15 amino acids. Trimming left V 4 bases short and J 0 bases short, with 12 bases between. Germline V gives CDR1 SGDLS, CDR2 YYNGEE. The whole variable domain, remainder taken from reference TRBV9 and TRBJ2-3, is DSGVTQTPKHLITATGQRVTLRCSPRSGDLSVYWYQQSLDQGLQFLIQYYNGEERAKGNILERFSAQQFPDLHSELNLSSLELGDSALYFCASSSGQTSTDTQYFGPGTRLTVL.

This chain joins TRBV19 and TRBJ1-2, with 8 bases aligning to TRBD1. CDR3 size: 15 residues. J was trimmed by 4 bases and V by 2 bases; bases with no gene match: 6. In germline, CDR1 is LNHDA, CDR2 SQIVND (reference sequence). The CDR3: CASSIRSTGGYGYTF. The CDR3 bases are TGTGCCAGTAGTATACGTTCTACAGGGGGCTATGGCTACACCTTC. The full variable domain, in which reference TRBV19 and TRBJ1-2 provide the parts outside the CDR3, is DGGITQSPKYLFRKEGQNVTLSCEQNLNHDAMYWYRQDPGQGLRLIYYSQIVNDFQKGDIAEGYSVSREKKESFPLTVTSAQKNPTAFYLCASSIRSTGGYGYTFGSGTRLTVV.

This chain joins TRBV5-8 and TRBJ2-7; 15 nucleotides line up with TRBD2. The V segment lost 4 bases and the J segment 1 base; nucleotides outside the gene matches: 3. Germline values: CDR1 SGHTS, CDR2 YDEGEE. This CDR3 spans 16 amino acids. CDR3 coding DNA: TGTGCCAGCAGCGGGGGACTAGCGGGGGGATCCTACGAGCAGTACTTC. Amino acids: CASSGGLAGGSYEQYF.

This chain connects TRBV2 to TRBJ2-3; 9 bases are shared with TRBD2. Germline trimming cut 5 bases from V and 4 bases from J; bases unmatched to any gene: 7. Germline assignment: CDR1 SNHLY and CDR2 FYNNEI. The CDR3 runs to 15 residues. The CDR3 bases are TGTGCCAGCAGTACCGGGACTAGCTCTTCAGATACGCAGTATTTT. It encodes CASSTGTSSSDTQYF.

V and J are TRBV28 and TRBJ2-1, with D possibly matching TRBD1 (5 bases). Trimming shortened V by 3 bases and J by 9 bases, and 15 bases separated the two germline ends. The CDR3 length is 14 residues. Germline V gives CDR1 MDHEN, CDR2 SYDVKM. The CDR3 bases are TGTGCCAGCAGTTTGGGCAGGGCGAGTAGTGAGCAGTTCTTC. It yields the protein CASSLGRASSEQFF. The variable domain in full, with the rest retrieved from reference TRBV28 and TRBJ2-1, is DVKVTQSSRYLVKRTGEKVFLECVQDMDHENMFWYRQDPGLGLRLIYFSYDVKMKEKGDIPEGYSVSREKKERFSLILESASTNQTSMYLCASSLGRASSEQFFGPGTRLTVL.

The V call is TRBV28, the J call TRBJ1-2; D unresolved. Germline V CDR1 and CDR2: MDHEN, SYDVKM. The V end was cut by 3 bases, the J end by 7 bases, with 12 bases between. The CDR3 has 13 amino acids. The CDR3 spells CASSFNSYGGYTF. Here the CDR3 DNA reads TGTGCCAGCAGTTTTAACTCCTATGGTGGCTACACCTTC.

The V and J genes are TRBV7-9 and TRBJ1-2; D might be TRBD1 (5 bases). Germline CDR1 is SEHNR and CDR2 is FQNEAQ (reference sequence). Trimming pared 4 bases from V and 8 bases from J, leaving 20 bases between. This CDR3 region has 15 residues. CDR3 nucleotides: TGTGCCAGCAGCTCGAAGCAAGGGGAGGCGAGCGGCTACACCTTC. Translated, it gives CASSSKQGEASGYTF.

The chain combines TRBV11-1 with TRBJ2-7; perhaps TRBD1 as D (5 bases). This CDR3 is 14 amino acids long. The V end was cut by 5 bases, the J end by 3 bases, with 14 bases between. Germline CDR1 SGHAT, CDR2 FQDESV (reference sequence). This CDR3 is CASSPQTARYEQYF. The CDR3 nucleotides read TGTGCCAGCAGCCCGCAGACAGCCCGCTACGAGCAGTACTTC. Using reference TRBV11-1 and TRBJ2-7 for the parts outside the CDR3, the full variable domain is EAEVAQSPRYKITEKSQAVAFWCDPISGHATLYWYRQILGQGPELLVQFQDESVVDDSQLPKDRFSAERLKGVDSTLKIQPAELGDSAMYLCASSPQTARYEQYFGPGTRLTVT.

The CDR3 protein is CASSQGGLNAFF. The CDR3 nucleotides read TGCGCCAGCAGCCAAGGGGGCCTGAACGCTTTCTTT. This chain joins TRBV4-1 and TRBJ1-1, with a tentative D call TRBD1 (5 bases). Trimming pared 1 base from V and 11 bases from J, leaving 11 bases between. The CDR3 runs 12 residues. In germline, CDR1 is MGHRA, CDR2 YSYEKL.

This clone showed up just a few times. The chain uses TRBV10-2 and TRBJ2-7, with 9 bases identical to TRBD1. The CDR3 covers 13 residues. Germline V CDR1 and CDR2: WSHSY, SAAADI. Trimming took 6 bases from V and 2 from J; bases not matched to a gene: 2. CDR3: CASRGQGPYEQYF. The DNA of the CDR3 is TGCGCCAGCAGGGGACAGGGCCCCTACGAGCAGTACTTC.

The rearrangement uses TRBV5-1 and TRBJ2-7; D remains unclear. CDR1 is SGHRS, CDR2 YFSETQ, per germline. The CDR3 sequence is 14 residues long. V lost 1 base, J lost 7 bases, and 15 bases lay in between. The CDR3 DNA reads as TGCGCCAGCAGCTTGTTAATGACGCGGAGAGAGCAGTACTTC. This translates into CASSLLMTRREQYF.

This clone was seen only once. The gene calls are TRBV7-6 and TRBJ1-1, with D hard to call. The CDR3 is 13 residues long. V was clipped by 8 bases and J by 0 bases, with 10 bases between them. The V gene's germline CDR1 is SGHVS and CDR2 FNYEAQ. This CDR3 is CASLLTLNTEAFF. The CDR3 DNA sequence: TGTGCCAGCTTGTTGACACTGAACACTGAAGCTTTCTTT.

CDR3: CASSLESGTGNTIYF. DNA for the CDR3: TGTGCCAGCAGCTTGGAGTCGGGTACGGGAAACACCATATATTTT. The gene calls are TRBV5-6 and TRBJ1-3; no definite D call. V lost 0 bases to trimming and J lost 4 bases, with 11 bases between them. The CDR3 runs 15 residues. Germline V gene data show CDR1 as SGHDT and CDR2 as YYEEEE.

The J gene is TRBJ2-7, the V gene TRBV6-5, with TRBD2 matching over 11 bases. With 2 bases clipped from V and 2 bases from J, the junction kept 5 bases outside the gene matches. The CDR3 runs to 16 residues. The germline V gene encodes CDR1 MNHEY and CDR2 SVGAGI. The CDR3 bases are TGTGCCAGCAGTTACGAGGGGACTAGCGGTACCTACGAGCAGTACTTC. Protein sequence: CASSYEGTSGTYEQYF.

The chain recombines TRBV24-1 with TRBJ2-5; 8 nucleotides line up with TRBD2. Looked up from germline, CDR1 is KGHDR and CDR2 is SFDVKD. Trimming cost V 4 bases and J 7 bases; bases outside gene matches: 4. CDR3 length equals 13 residues. The CDR3 is CATSDGRGLTQYF. DNA of the CDR3: TGTGCCACCAGTGACGGGAGGGGATTGACCCAGTACTTC.